This TCR beta chain was sequenced for a study of T cells in Graves' hyperthyroidism and ophthalmopathy. TCR beta CDR3 sequences were amplified from RNA transcripts. During a first-round RT-PCR of the TCR CDR3, the HTBI primer set was used. TCRdb re-analysed the multiplex PCR reads in MiXCR, keeping a single row per CDR3 protein. The profile covers fewer than 700,000 distinct CDR3 sequences, with 15% to 20% appearing a single time and approximately 3.9% taken by the ten largest. This clonotype was seen ten or more times. Germline values: CDR1 SGHNT, CDR2 YENEEA. V lost 0 bases to trimming and J lost 6 bases, with 14 bases between them. The CDR3 sequence is 15 residues long.

The sequenced sample consisted of blood. The V gene is TRBV11-3, the J gene TRBJ1-1; D unclear. This receptor was identified in a woman aged 25 to 39 with Graves' hyperthyroidism. The CDR3: CASSLDTGLRPEAFF. The CDR3 region has the DNA TGTGCCAGCAGCTTAGATACGGGCCTCAGGCCTGAAGCTTTCTTT. The full variable domain, with the rest looked up from reference TRBV11-3 and TRBJ1-1, is EAGVVQSPRYKIIEKKQPVAFWCNPISGHNTLYWYLQNLGQGPELLIRYENEEAVDDSQLPKDRFSAERLKGVDSTLKIQPAELGDSAVYLCASSLDTGLRPEAFFGQGTRLTVV.